Detailed here is one TCR beta chain. What it binds is not known. The data are from a study of blood T cells in healthy people across ages. Study observations and caveats: Higher diversity and more naive CD4+ cells were features of long-lived donors, compared to aged donors. TCR beta diversity, measured per million T cells, fell in a roughly linear way with age.

Staff drew around 10 milliliters of peripheral blood from each donor. Then a second PCR, running about 6 to 12 cycles, was carried out with a sample-barcoded 5' primer and a J-beta primer mix. Each cDNA molecule received a tag from a template-switch adaptor that had 12 random nucleotides. Each CDR3 protein gets one entry after TCRdb re-called the 5' RACE reads with MiXCR. The sample lists 1.5 million to 2 million distinct CDR3 sequences; roughly 27% were seen once. The clonotype originates from a woman aged 25-40 years in good health. The source material was blood.

The CDR3 protein is CASSLGQAGRYGYTF. CDR3 coding DNA: TGTGCCAGCAGCTTAGGACAGGCAGGCCGCTATGGCTACACCTTC. The gene calls are TRBV5-5 and TRBJ1-2; TRBD1 matches 7 bases. The CDR3 covers 15 residues. Germline assignment: CDR1 SGHKS and CDR2 YYEKEE (reference sequence). The ends lost 2 bases at V and 4 bases at J; junction bases unmatched: 8.